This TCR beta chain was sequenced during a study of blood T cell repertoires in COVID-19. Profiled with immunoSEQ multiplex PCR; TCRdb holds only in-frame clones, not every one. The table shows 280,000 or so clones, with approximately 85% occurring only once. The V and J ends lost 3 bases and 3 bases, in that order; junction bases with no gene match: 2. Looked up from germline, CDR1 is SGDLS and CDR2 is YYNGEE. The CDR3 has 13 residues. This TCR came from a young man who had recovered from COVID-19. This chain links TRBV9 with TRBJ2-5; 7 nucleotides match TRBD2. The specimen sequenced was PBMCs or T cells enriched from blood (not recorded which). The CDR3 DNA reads TGTGCCAGCAGCGAAGGACTAGAAGAGACCCAGTACTTC. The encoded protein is CASSEGLEETQYF.